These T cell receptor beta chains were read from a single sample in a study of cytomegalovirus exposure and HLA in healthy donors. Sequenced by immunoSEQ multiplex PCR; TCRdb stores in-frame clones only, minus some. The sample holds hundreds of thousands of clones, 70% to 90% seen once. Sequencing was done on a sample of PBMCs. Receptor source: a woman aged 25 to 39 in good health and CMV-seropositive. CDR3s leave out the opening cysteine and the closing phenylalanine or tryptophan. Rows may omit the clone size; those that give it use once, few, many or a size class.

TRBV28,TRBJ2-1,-,ASTPGGRSYNEQF
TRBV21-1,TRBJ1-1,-,ASSKSSPVNTEAF
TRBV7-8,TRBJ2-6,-,ASSFLDSGANVLT
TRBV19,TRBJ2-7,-,ASSLYRDRDYGSEQY
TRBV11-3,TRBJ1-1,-,ASRFTQGIMNTEAF
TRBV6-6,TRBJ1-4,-,ASRRTGTGFEKLF
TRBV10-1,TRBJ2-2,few,ASSESGGATGELF
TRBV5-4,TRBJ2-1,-,ASSPGTSGPHEQF
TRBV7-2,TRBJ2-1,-,ASSLMQREGNEQF
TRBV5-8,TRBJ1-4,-,ASSLFQLREKLF
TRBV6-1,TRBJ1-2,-,ASSALQGSSGYT
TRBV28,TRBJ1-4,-,ASSQYRQANEKLF
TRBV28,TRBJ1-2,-,ASSRSIYGRDSNYGYT
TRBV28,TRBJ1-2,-,ASSLPLGEAYGYT
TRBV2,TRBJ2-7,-,ASRGGGRASMTYEQY
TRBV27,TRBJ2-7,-,ASSLSGIIYEQY
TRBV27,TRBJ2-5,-,ATADRVRETQY
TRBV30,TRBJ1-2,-,AWSVDSFWDGYT
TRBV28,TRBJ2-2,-,ASSLGSEREDTGELF
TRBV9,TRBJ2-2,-,ASSPPGLAGGTNTGELF
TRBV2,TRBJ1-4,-,ASSRDSEKLF
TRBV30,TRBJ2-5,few,AQGAGTDQETQY
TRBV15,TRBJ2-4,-,ATSRPQGILNIQY
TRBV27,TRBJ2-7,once,ASSSYNGIFYEQY